These 12 T cell receptor beta chains were sequenced from one sample in a study of T cells in Graves' hyperthyroidism and ophthalmopathy. Template material for amplifying TCR beta CDR3 regions consisted of RNA transcripts. Initially, a first-round RT-PCR of the TCR CDR3 employed the HTBI primer set. MiXCR was run by TCRdb on the multiplex PCR reads, yielding one entry per CDR3 protein. The data hold around 34,000 distinct CDR3 sequences, with 52% observed a single time. Sequencing was carried out using blood. The origin of the receptors is a woman aged 40 to 50 with Graves' ophthalmopathy.

The chain recombines TRBV7-6 with TRBJ2-5; D is uncertain. The CDR3 totals 13 residues. Trimming removed 10 bases at V and 5 bases at J, with 17 bases between. The V gene's germline CDR1 is SGHVS and CDR2 FNYEAQ. Written as DNA, the CDR3 is TGTGCCACCTGGTTAGGGCGACCGGAGACCCAGTACTTC. Its translation is CATWLGRPETQYF.

V is TRBV6-4 and J is TRBJ2-3; 8 bases align to TRBD2. This CDR3 comprises 13 residues. Germline CDR1 reads MRHNA; CDR2 reads SNTAGT. Trimming at V came to 9 bases and at J to 11 bases, leaving 13 bases not matched to a gene. The CDR3: CASAGGWNNEQYF. Written as DNA, the CDR3 is TGTGCCAGTGCGGGGGGTTGGAACAATGAGCAGTATTTT.

V and J are TRBV13 and TRBJ1-6; the D gene is possibly TRBD1 (5 bases). The CDR3 extends over 16 amino acids. Trimming pared 4 bases from V and 3 bases from J, leaving 13 bases between. Germline assignment: CDR1 PRHDT and CDR2 FYEKMQ (reference sequence). CDR3 nucleotides: TGTGCCAGCAGCTCGGAGGGGATCAACTATAATTCACCCCTCCACTTT. It translates to CASSSEGINYNSPLHF.

This chain connects TRBV7-2 to TRBJ1-1; D remains ambiguous. The CDR3 extends over 13 amino acids. V was trimmed by 0 bases and J by 4 bases, leaving 6 bases between them. Germline V lookup: CDR1 SGHTA, CDR2 FQGNSA. CDR3 loop: CASSLARRTEAFF. CDR3 in DNA: TGTGCCAGCAGCTTAGCTAGGCGCACTGAAGCTTTCTTT.

This clonotype is classed as medium-sized. CDR3 loop: CATSDRTGTDYNQPQHF. The CDR3 coding sequence is TGTGCCACCAGTGACCGAACCGGGACAGACTACAATCAGCCCCAGCATTTT. The rearrangement links TRBV24-1 to TRBJ1-5, with 7 bases fitting TRBD1. Losses at the gene ends were 4 bases for V and 3 bases for J; bases not matched to a gene: 11. The CDR3 runs to 17 residues. Germline V gene data show CDR1 as KGHDR and CDR2 as SFDVKD.

This clonotype has a single count. Just one base apart from a much larger clone, this may be a read error. The CDR3 carries no conserved terminal phenylalanine or tryptophan, so it likely arises from a read error. The chain couples TRBV11-3 to TRBJ1-1; D uncertain. Trimming removed 4 bases at V and 1 base at J, with 22 bases between. The length of the CDR3 is 18 residues. Germline V lookup: CDR1 SGHNT, CDR2 YENEEA. The CDR3 here is CASSSRTSIHGRNTEAFC. The CDR3 DNA is TGTGCCAGCAGCTCAAGAACCAGTATACATGGTAGGAACACTGAAGCTTTCTGT.

Regarding this clonotype: The conserved closing phenylalanine or tryptophan is absent in this CDR3, likely reflecting a read error. The V and J genes are TRBV5-5 and TRBJ2-5; D is unresolved. Deletions cut 4 bases from V and 3 bases from J, with 10 bases between. The CDR3 has 13 residues. CDR1 is SGHKS, CDR2 YYEKEE, per germline (reference sequence). The CDR3 loop reads CASSQSLEETQYL. The CDR3 DNA reads as TGTGCCAGCAGCCAAAGTCTAGAAGAGACCCAGTACCTC.

This clonotype showed up just a few times. The V and J genes are TRBV10-3 and TRBJ1-6; 7 nucleotides align to TRBD1. From germline, CDR1 is ENHRY and CDR2 SYGVKD. This CDR3 region has 14 residues. With V trimmed by 10 bases and J by 5 bases, 8 bases remained unmatched. CDR3 residues: CASRDRVDNSPLHF. The CDR3 DNA sequence: TGTGCCAGCCGAGACAGGGTTGATAATTCACCCCTCCACTTT.

The genes are TRBV7-2 and TRBJ1-2; 8 nucleotides agree with TRBD1. The CDR3 extends over 14 amino acids. V gave up 6 bases and J gave up 4 bases; unmatched junction bases: 7. From germline, CDR1 is SGHTA and CDR2 FQGNSA. The CDR3 is CASRGAGGFYGYTF. In DNA, the CDR3 is TGTGCCAGCAGGGGGGCAGGGGGCTTCTATGGCTACACCTTC.

This clonotype occurred many times. The rearrangement joins TRBV13 to TRBJ2-7, with D possibly being TRBD1 or TRBD2 (5 bases each). This CDR3 has 18 residues. CDR1 is PRHDT and CDR2 is FYEKMQ in the germline V gene (reference sequence). Trimming stripped 5 bases from V and 2 bases from J, with 25 bases between. The CDR3 nucleotides are TGTGCCAGCAGCGCGGGCCCCCAGGGTCAATTAAATACCTACGAGCAGTACTTC. This translates into CASSAGPQGQLNTYEQYF.

This clonotype was detected many times. V is TRBV12-3 or TRBV12-4 and J is TRBJ2-3, with TRBD2 identical over 8 bases. The CDR3 sequence is 13 residues long. V shed 6 bases, J shed 1 base, and the junction held 0 bases outside the gene matches. The CDR3 region is CASRREGTDTQYF. The CDR3 coding sequence is TGTGCCAGCAGGCGGGAGGGCACAGATACGCAGTATTTT.

The chain employs TRBV25-1 and TRBJ2-2; D remains ambiguous. Germline V gene data show CDR1 as MGHDK and CDR2 as SYGVNS. Trimming stripped 3 bases from V and 0 bases from J, with 14 bases between. The CDR3 totals 17 residues. CDR3 residues: CASSDYSGPANTGELFF. CDR3 nucleotides: TGTGCCAGCAGTGATTACAGTGGACCGGCGAACACCGGGGAGCTGTTTTTT.